A selection of T cell receptor beta chains follows, all from one sample in a study of lymphopenia after photon versus proton radiotherapy. The protocol was immunoSEQ multiplex PCR, while the TCRdb copy is restricted to in-frame clones and leaves out a portion. The sample has about 6,100 clones; approximately 91% are singletons. This sample comprised peripheral blood, obtained from a patient treated with photon-based radiotherapy. The receptors come from a man aged 60 to 69 with cholangiocarcinoma. CDR3s include the opening cysteine and the closing phenylalanine or tryptophan. D genes are given only for firm matches.

V gene	D gene	J gene	CDR3 protein
TRBV7-3	NA	TRBJ2-1	CASSTQPQGTEQFF
TRBV11-2	TRBD1	TRBJ2-6	CASSLVDRGPYGANVLTF
TRBV21-1	NA	TRBJ2-1	CASSKDSGLAKSSYNEQFF
TRBV6-6	NA	TRBJ1-4	CASRGSVAANEKLFF
TRBV2	TRBD2	TRBJ2-1	CASSGSLAGGWDEQFF
TRBV5-1	TRBD2	TRBJ2-1	CASSLVVAGPNEQFF
TRBV5-6	NA	TRBJ1-4	CASSLAGNEKLFF
TRBV5-1	NA	TRBJ1-4	CASSLGGGVGEKLFF
TRBV7-9	TRBD1	TRBJ2-2	CASSPRTGGRNTGELFF
TRBV28	NA	TRBJ2-1	CASSLSEAPSYNEQFF
TRBV28	TRBD2	TRBJ2-7	CASSLSGGEVYEQYF
TRBV9	NA	TRBJ2-7	CASSIGEGGLHEQYF
TRBV29-1	NA	TRBJ1-1	CSVEEKSLNTEAFF
TRBV2	NA	TRBJ2-5	CASNQGVETQYF
TRBV5-5	NA	TRBJ2-3	CASSLRGADTDTQYF
TRBV4-1	TRBD2	TRBJ2-1	CASSQEGGSGGPLNEQFF
TRBV12-5	NA	TRBJ2-7	CASGPGTASLYEQYF
TRBV19	NA	TRBJ2-7	CASSMTGLEEQYF
TRBV28	TRBD1	TRBJ2-2	CASSRGDRDTGELFF
TRBV23-1	NA	TRBJ1-5	CASITQGNQPQHF
TRBV7-9	TRBD2	TRBJ2-2	CASGSYGGATGELFF
TRBV27	NA	TRBJ1-4	CATRPLTANEKLFF
TRBV28	TRBD2	TRBJ2-1	CASSQTSGRLQFF
TRBV5-6	NA	TRBJ2-1	CASSLIPGGAQDEQFF
TRBV7-9	TRBD1	TRBJ1-2	CASSLDRGMGYGYTF
TRBV27	TRBD1	TRBJ2-1	CASRRDRGSYNEQFF
TRBV5-1	TRBD1	TRBJ1-1	CASSSDRGAWNTEAFF
TRBV4-3	NA	TRBJ2-6	CASSRSIDISGANVLTF
TRBV14	NA	TRBJ1-6	CASSQRMASLTNSPLHF
TRBV5-6	NA	TRBJ2-2	CASSLPGPPVPNTGELFF
TRBV25-1	NA	TRBJ1-1	CASSEYGRGNTEAFF
TRBV4-3	NA	TRBJ1-4	CASSRELGGRDGKLFF
TRBV6-5	TRBD1	TRBJ1-2	CASSLRDRGDYGYTF
TRBV29-1	NA	TRBJ2-5	CSVERHQETQYF
TRBV11-3	TRBD1	TRBJ2-4	CASSFGQGKAKNIQYF
TRBV2	TRBD2	TRBJ2-2	CASSAGTSGTLTGELFF
TRBV19	NA	TRBJ1-6	CASSTRTESSYNSPLHF
TRBV6-5	NA	TRBJ2-5	CASSFGTGWLETQYF
TRBV12-5	TRBD2	TRBJ2-2	CASGLEMVAGWTSGTNTGELFF
TRBV5-6	NA	TRBJ1-1	CASSLSRDTEAFF
TRBV7-2	NA	TRBJ2-5	CASSVMGVQETQYF
TRBV28	TRBD2	TRBJ2-3	CASSSSGTSVSGDTQYF
TRBV11-3	NA	TRBJ2-3	CASSQDGLGDTQYF
TRBV5-1	TRBD1	TRBJ2-4	CASSSRQGQNIQYF
TRBV6-5	TRBD1	TRBJ2-7	CASSTTGGIYEQYF
TRBV5-1	NA	TRBJ2-1	CASSLDWTYNEQFF
TRBV7-2	NA	TRBJ2-1	CASSSQPVSEQFF
TRBV2	TRBD1	TRBJ2-7	CASSGTVEQYF
TRBV18	NA	TRBJ1-3	CASSPTTAISGNTIYF
TRBV10-2	NA	TRBJ1-4	CASSETTGYGDEKLFF
TRBV11-2	NA	TRBJ1-6	CASSLDIGRVRWSPLHF
TRBV6-5	TRBD2	TRBJ2-1	CASSPGLANEQFF
TRBV7-2	NA	TRBJ1-1	CASSLEWENTEAFF
TRBV13	NA	TRBJ2-1	CASSSFNEQFF
TRBV29-1	TRBD1	TRBJ2-1	CSVRQGNYNEQFF